This TCR beta chain was recorded in a study of cytomegalovirus exposure and HLA in healthy donors. Germline values: CDR1 GTSNPN, CDR2 SVGIG (reference sequence). The trim removed 3 bases at V and 6 bases at J, leaving 8 bases unmatched. This CDR3 contains 14 residues. The PCR contained 60 Vbeta and 13 Jbeta primers. Measured with immunoSEQ multiplex PCR; TCRdb has only the in-frame clones, and not every one. The sample records 100,000 to 150,000 clones, around 78% being singletons. The sample comprised PBMCs. The chain couples TRBV30 to TRBJ1-5, with 7 bases lining up with TRBD1. The clonotype was recovered from a woman in her forties or fifties in good health and CMV-seronegative. For the CDR3, the DNA is TGTGCCTGGAGCGACAGGGTCGGTAGTCAGCCCCAGCATTTT. This gives the protein CAWSDRVGSQPQHF.